The 32 T cell receptor beta chains listed next were all sequenced from one sample in a study of OX40 agonist ivuxolimab in advanced cancers. Produced via immunoSEQ multiplex PCR; TCRdb's table is partial and in-frame only. Of more than 45,000 clones in the sample, approximately 86% were seen once. The source material was CD4+ or CD8+ T cells sorted from blood, sampled in a trial of the OX40 agonist ivuxolimab. The receptors were sampled from an adult with an advanced solid tumor such as melanoma, head and neck, liver or kidney cancer.

The rearrangement links TRBV5-1 to TRBJ2-7; D is undetermined. V was trimmed by 0 bases and J by 6 bases, leaving 10 bases between them. Germline CDR1 is SGHRS and CDR2 is YFSETQ. The CDR3 sequence is 13 residues long. CDR3 residues: CASSLVLGAEQYF. Written as DNA, the CDR3 is TGCGCCAGCAGCTTGGTACTGGGCGCCGAGCAGTACTTC.

The gene calls are TRBV7-9 and TRBJ1-2, with 10 bases fitting TRBD1. The CDR3 runs 13 residues. The germline CDR1 and CDR2 sequences are SEHNR and FQNEAQ (reference sequence). Losses at the gene ends were 4 bases for V and 7 bases for J; bases not matched to a gene: 3. This CDR3 reads CASSSGQGSGYTF. The CDR3 DNA reads as TGTGCCAGCAGCTCGGGACAGGGGTCTGGCTACACCTTC.

This rearrangement joins TRBV28 to TRBJ1-2, with 8 bases lining up with TRBD1. This CDR3 has 14 amino acids. CDR1 is MDHEN, CDR2 SYDVKM, per germline. The V and J ends lost 5 bases and 4 bases, in that order; junction bases with no gene match: 6. The CDR3 DNA reads TGTGCCAGCAGTGTTACGACAGGGGCCTATGGCTACACCTTC. Encoded protein: CASSVTTGAYGYTF.

The chain employs TRBV7-6 and TRBJ2-2; tentative D call: TRBD1 (5 bases). There are 13 residues in the CDR3. V shed 5 bases and J shed 7 bases, with 11 bases lying between them. Germline V gene sequence: CDR1 SGHVS, CDR2 FNYEAQ. Here the CDR3 DNA reads TGTGCCAGCAGCCAAGGGGTGGTCGGGGAGCTGTTTTTT. Protein product: CASSQGVVGELFF.

The CDR3 DNA reads TGTGCCAGCAGGCGTCAGGTACTTAGCGGGAGGCGCACAGATACGCAGTATTTT. Protein sequence: CASRRQVLSGRRTDTQYF. The chain joins TRBV11-2 to TRBJ2-3; TRBD2 aligns across 10 bases. Germline V gene lookup returns CDR1 SGHAT and CDR2 FQNNGV. The CDR3 runs 18 residues. The V gene end was trimmed by 6 bases and the J gene end by 1 base; junction bases not matched to a gene: 13.

The V call is TRBV7-2, the J call TRBJ2-3, with D possibly matching TRBD2 (5 bases). This CDR3 is built from 15 residues. V lost 3 bases and J lost 3, with 13 bases in between. Germline V gene sequence: CDR1 SGHTA, CDR2 FQGNSA. CDR3 region: CASSFVGVGTDTQYF. CDR3 bases: TGTGCCAGCAGCTTCGTGGGAGTTGGGACAGATACGCAGTATTTT.

The chain has TRBV18 and TRBJ2-7; D is uncertain. Trimming left V 4 bases short and J 10 bases short, with 14 bases between. The germline CDR1 and CDR2 sequences are KGHSH and LQKENI. The CDR3 is made up of 12 amino acids. This CDR3 reads CASSRASLDQYF. Here the CDR3 DNA reads TGTGCCAGCTCACGTGCCTCTCTAGACCAGTACTTC.

V and J are TRBV28 and TRBJ1-5; 7 nucleotides line up with TRBD1. V trimming: 6 bases; J trimming: 5 bases; junction bases outside the gene matches: 10. The CDR3 has 15 amino acids. Germline V CDR1 and CDR2: MDHEN, SYDVKM. For the CDR3, the DNA is TGTGCCAGCAGCACTAATCAGGGGGGGTATCAGCCCCAGCATTTT. It codes for CASSTNQGGYQPQHF.

This CDR3 is CASSLVAGVYTGELFF. In DNA form, the CDR3 reads TGTGCCAGCAGCTTAGTGGCGGGAGTGTACACCGGGGAGCTGTTTTTT. The rearrangement links TRBV7-9 to TRBJ2-2; 7 positions match TRBD2. The germline V gene encodes CDR1 SEHNR and CDR2 FQNEAQ (reference sequence). The CDR3 length is 16 residues. The J segment lost 3 bases and the V segment lost 1 base, leaving 5 bases of the junction unmatched.

This chain joins TRBV4-1 and TRBJ2-7, with D tentatively TRBD1 or TRBD2 (5 bases each). The length of the CDR3 is 15 residues. Per germline, CDR1 MGHRA and CDR2 YSYEKL. V shed 4 bases and J shed 5 bases, with 18 bases lying between them. CDR3 nucleotides: TGCGCCAGCAGCCCCCGACGGGGCACAGGCGACGAGCAGTACTTC. Translated: CASSPRRGTGDEQYF.

The rearrangement joins TRBV7-2 to TRBJ1-2; the match to TRBD1 covers 10 bases. CDR3 size: 13 residues. CDR1 is SGHTA, CDR2 FQGNSA, per germline. Trimming took 4 bases from V and 6 from J; bases not matched to a gene: 2. CDR3 in DNA: TGTGCCAGCAGCTGGGACAGGGGTAATGGCTACACCTTC. Translated: CASSWDRGNGYTF.

The CDR3 DNA reads as TGTGCCAGCAGTTTGAACGGATACAATGAGCAGTTCTTC. Translating gives CASSLNGYNEQFF. The J gene is TRBJ2-1, the V gene TRBV28; D is undetermined. Germline CDR1 reads MDHEN; CDR2 reads SYDVKM. The CDR3 is 13 amino acids. V was trimmed by 3 bases and J by 4 bases, leaving 7 bases between them.

The chain is built from TRBV18 and TRBJ2-1; possibly TRBD1 or TRBD2 for D (6 bases each). The CDR3 covers 14 residues. Germline assignment: CDR1 KGHSH and CDR2 LQKENI. Trimming pared 5 bases from V and 7 bases from J, leaving 15 bases between. CDR3 bases: TGTGCCAGCTCATACATGGGGGCGGGAAATGAGCAGTTCTTC. Encoded protein: CASSYMGAGNEQFF.

This clone was observed a few times. CDR3 DNA sequence: TGTGCCAGCAGCAGGAGGGGGGGCGATGGTCAGCCCCAGCATTTT. It is translated as CASSRRGGDGQPQHF. The genes are TRBV7-2 and TRBJ1-5, with D tentatively TRBD1 (6 bases). The CDR3 is made up of 15 amino acids. V dropped 5 bases and J dropped 6 bases, with 17 bases sitting between them. The germline V gene has CDR1 SGHTA and CDR2 FQGNSA.

The rearrangement uses TRBV5-6 and TRBJ2-3; TRBD1 aligns across 8 bases. Germline V gene sequence: CDR1 SGHDT, CDR2 YYEEEE. The CDR3 has 14 residues. Trimming took 0 bases from V and 7 from J; bases not matched to a gene: 4. CDR3 in amino acids: CASSLAGGANTQYF. CDR3 nucleotides: TGTGCCAGCAGCTTGGCAGGGGGCGCGAATACGCAGTATTTT.

The gene calls are TRBV2 and TRBJ1-4; D not certain. The CDR3 spans 12 residues. V was shortened by 4 bases and J by 5 bases, with 5 bases between the two germline ends. CDR1 and CDR2 from the germline V gene are SNHLY and FYNNEI. The chain's CDR3 is CASSGRNEKLFF. For the CDR3, the DNA is TGTGCCAGCAGTGGGCGGAATGAAAAACTGTTTTTT.

This clone was seen more than once but under ten times. The rearrangement uses TRBV30 and TRBJ1-3, with a possible D match to TRBD1 (5 bases). The ends were cut back, 3 bases at V and 0 bases at J, with 18 bases in the middle. The germline V gene has CDR1 GTSNPN and CDR2 SVGIG (reference sequence). The CDR3 covers 17 residues. Here the CDR3 reads CAWSPLSGPISGNTIYF. CDR3 DNA sequence: TGTGCCTGGAGCCCCCTCTCAGGGCCTATCTCTGGAAACACCATATATTTT.

This clone was seen only a few times. The chain has TRBV19 and TRBJ2-2; 9 bases fit TRBD1. The germline CDR1 and CDR2 sequences are LNHDA and SQIVND (reference sequence). The CDR3 is 17 residues long. The V and J ends lost 5 bases and 6 bases, in that order; junction bases with no gene match: 13. The CDR3 reads CASSSSPGTGLAGELFF. The CDR3 DNA sequence: TGTGCCAGTAGTTCCTCTCCCGGGACAGGGCTAGCCGGGGAGCTGTTTTTT.

This chain joins TRBV18 and TRBJ2-7; no clear D gene. This CDR3 region has 14 residues. Trimming pared 3 bases from V and 0 bases from J, leaving 9 bases between. In germline, CDR1 is KGHSH, CDR2 LQKENI. The CDR3 is CASSPLASSYEQYF. In DNA, the CDR3 is TGTGCCAGCTCACCTCTCGCGAGCTCCTACGAGCAGTACTTC. Supplemented by reference TRBV18 and TRBJ2-7, the full variable domain reads NAGVMQNPRHLVRRRGQEARLRCSPMKGHSHVYWYRQLPEEGLKFMVYLQKENIIDESGMPKERFSAEFPKEGPSILRIQQVVRGDSAAYFCASSPLASSYEQYFGPGTRLTVT.

This chain connects TRBV7-2 to TRBJ1-1, with 8 bases identical to TRBD1. V trimming: 5 bases; J trimming: 5 bases; junction bases outside the gene matches: 10. CDR1 is SGHTA and CDR2 is FQGNSA in the germline V gene. The length of the CDR3 is 15 residues. As DNA, the CDR3 is TGTGCCAGCAGCCTATCACAGGGGGTAATAACTGAAGCTTTCTTT. This codes for CASSLSQGVITEAFF. Using reference TRBV7-2 and TRBJ1-1 for the parts outside the CDR3, the full variable domain is GAGVSQSPSNKVTEKGKDVELRCDPISGHTALYWYRQSLGQGLEFLIYFQGNSAPDKSGLPSDRFSAERTGGSVSTLTIQRTQQEDSAVYLCASSLSQGVITEAFFGQGTRLTVV.

The chain links TRBV19 to TRBJ2-3, with D perhaps matching TRBD1 or TRBD2 (6 bases each). The CDR3 is 15 amino acids. Germline assignment: CDR1 LNHDA and CDR2 SQIVND (reference sequence). The V and J ends lost 3 bases and 5 bases respectively, with 15 bases between them. The CDR3 protein is CASSMGGAPGDTQYF. As DNA, the CDR3 is TGTGCCAGTAGTATGGGGGGCGCCCCCGGAGATACGCAGTATTTT.

This chain connects TRBV27 to TRBJ1-3, with D possibly matching TRBD1 (5 bases). The V and J ends lost 5 bases and 3 bases respectively, with 11 bases between them. CDR3 length: 14 amino acids. In germline, CDR1 is MNHEY, CDR2 SMNVEV (reference sequence). The CDR3 is CASSPWGFGNTIYF. The CDR3 DNA follows: TGTGCCAGCAGTCCGTGGGGGTTTGGAAACACCATATATTTT.

V usage is TRBV7-6 and J usage is TRBJ2-5, with D possibly being TRBD2 (5 bases). This CDR3 is 14 amino acids long. CDR1 and CDR2 (germline): SGHVS, FNYEAQ. The V and J ends lost 4 bases and 5 bases respectively, with 14 bases between them. The CDR3 DNA reads TGTGCCAGCAGCTCCGACCGACGAGGGGAGACCCAGTACTTC. It specifies CASSSDRRGETQYF.

This chain uses TRBV7-2 with TRBJ2-1; 9 bases are a match to TRBD2. Germline CDR1 SGHTA, CDR2 FQGNSA. The trim removed 0 bases at V and 7 bases at J, leaving 7 bases unmatched. The CDR3 has 16 amino acids. CDR3 residues: CASSLAPIAGVNEQFF. The CDR3 nucleotides read TGTGCCAGCAGCTTAGCCCCCATAGCGGGAGTGAATGAGCAGTTCTTC. The variable domain in full, with the rest retrieved from reference TRBV7-2 and TRBJ2-1, is GAGVSQSPSNKVTEKGKDVELRCDPISGHTALYWYRQSLGQGLEFLIYFQGNSAPDKSGLPSDRFSAERTGGSVSTLTIQRTQQEDSAVYLCASSLAPIAGVNEQFFGPGTRLTVL.

The gene calls are TRBV21-1 and TRBJ1-5. TRBV21-1 is an annotated pseudogene. This CDR3 has 16 amino acids. For the CDR3, the DNA is TGTGCCAGCTGCCCAGAAGCAACAAAATGGTTACAGCCCCAGCATTTT. This sequence encodes CASCPEATKWLQPQHF.

The chain has TRBV18 and TRBJ2-2; unclear D gene. The CDR3 is made up of 10 amino acids. Trimming stripped 9 bases from V and 10 bases from J, with 9 bases between. Germline loops: CDR1 KGHSH, CDR2 LQKENI. As DNA, the CDR3 is TGTGCCAGTCAAGAGCAGGAGCTGTTTTTT. Its protein product is CASQEQELFF.

The rearrangement links TRBV10-3 to TRBJ2-3, with 11 bases fitting TRBD2. The CDR3 consists of 18 residues. Losses at the gene ends were 6 bases for V and 0 bases for J; bases not matched to a gene: 11. Germline V CDR1 and CDR2: ENHRY, SYGVKD. CDR3 sequence reads: CAIRPLAGGHSSTDTQYF. The CDR3 DNA reads as TGTGCCATCAGACCTCTAGCGGGGGGCCATTCTAGCACAGATACGCAGTATTTT.

This chain connects TRBV6-1 to TRBJ2-7, with D hard to call. This CDR3 comprises 14 residues. CDR1 and CDR2 from the germline V gene are MNHNS and SASEGT. Trimming took off 6 bases at V and 1 base at J, with 13 bases between the two ends. CDR3 amino acids: CASSQRSPSYEQYF. The CDR3 DNA sequence: TGTGCCAGCAGCCAGCGCTCACCTTCCTACGAGCAGTACTTC.

This chain joins TRBV7-2 and TRBJ2-3; no clear D gene. V was pared by 4 bases and J by 4 bases, with 24 bases between. CDR3 length equals 18 residues. Germline loops: CDR1 SGHTA, CDR2 FQGNSA. The CDR3 region is CASSSETKWQSKADTQYF. The CDR3 DNA reads TGTGCCAGCAGCTCGGAGACCAAATGGCAATCAAAGGCAGATACGCAGTATTTT.

The V and J genes are TRBV9 and TRBJ2-3; possibly TRBD1 for D (6 bases). The CDR3 consists of 15 residues. Germline V gives CDR1 SGDLS, CDR2 YYNGEE. Deletions cut 3 bases from V and 2 bases from J, with 13 bases between. CDR3 in DNA: TGTGCCAGCAGCGCACGGACAGACTACACAGATACGCAGTATTTT. Translation gives CASSARTDYTDTQYF. Complete variable domain (other parts from reference TRBV9 and TRBJ2-3): DSGVTQTPKHLITATGQRVTLRCSPRSGDLSVYWYQQSLDQGLQFLIQYYNGEERAKGNILERFSAQQFPDLHSELNLSSLELGDSALYFCASSARTDYTDTQYFGPGTRLTVL.

This chain joins TRBV7-3 and TRBJ2-5; D call uncertain. V was cut by 5 bases and J by 1 base, with 17 bases left in between. Per germline, CDR1 SGHTA and CDR2 FQGTGA. The CDR3 length is 16 residues. CDR3 sequence reads: CASSLFGGSLQETQYF. Here the CDR3 DNA reads TGTGCCAGCAGCCTCTTTGGCGGCAGCCTCCAAGAGACCCAGTACTTC.

On this clone: The sample carries other DNA sequences with the same CDR3. This chain uses TRBV5-4 with TRBJ2-7; TRBD2 matches 7 bases. This CDR3 has 13 amino acids. From germline, CDR1 is SGHNT and CDR2 YYREEE (reference sequence). V lost 5 bases to trimming and J lost 2 bases; unmatched junction nucleotides: 4. Here the CDR3 reads CASSPGGTYEQYF. CDR3 coding DNA: TGTGCCAGCAGTCCGGGGGGAACCTACGAGCAGTACTTC.